This entry lists 27 T cell receptor beta chains sequenced from one sample in a study of T cell responses to AZD1222 COVID-19 vaccine. Clones were read by immunoSEQ multiplex PCR, and TCRdb kept only the in-frame ones, dropping some. The repertoire holds tens of thousands of clones, with approximately 85% as singletons. The sequencing used peripheral blood, collected on day 0 of AZD1222 vaccination. The receptors stem from an adult in good health.

V is TRBV7-9 and J is TRBJ1-4; 7 positions agree with TRBD1. CDR3 size: 14 residues. Germline V gives CDR1 SEHNR, CDR2 FQNEAQ (reference sequence). V was pared by 5 bases and J by 4 bases, with 4 bases of the junction left unmatched. CDR3 coding DNA: TGTGCCAGCAGCCTGACAGGGAGTAATGAAAAACTGTTTTTT. It translates to CASSLTGSNEKLFF.

This rearrangement joins TRBV7-9 to TRBJ1-2, with D perhaps TRBD1 (5 bases). The CDR3 spans 12 residues. CDR1 is SEHNR and CDR2 is FQNEAQ in the germline V gene (reference sequence). Trimming cost V 6 bases and J 7 bases, with 12 bases left between them. The CDR3 spells CASREGDSGYTF. The CDR3 region has the DNA TGTGCCAGCAGGGAAGGGGATAGTGGCTACACCTTC.

This clone was picked up a small number of times. This chain uses TRBV5-1 with TRBJ1-4; TRBD1 aligns across 8 bases. CDR1 SGHRS and CDR2 YFSETQ come from the germline V gene. Trimming took 2 bases from V and 8 from J; bases not matched to a gene: 11. CDR3 length equals 16 residues. The CDR3 DNA is TGCGCCAGCAGCTTAGCAGGGGGCCGAAGAGGAGAAAAACTGTTTTTT. Translation gives CASSLAGGRRGEKLFF. The full variable domain, in which reference TRBV5-1 and TRBJ1-4 provide the parts outside the CDR3, is KAGVTQTPRYLIKTRGQQVTLSCSPISGHRSVSWYQQTPGQGLQFLFEYFSETQRNKGNFPGRFSGRQFSNSRSEMNVSTLELGDSALYLCASSLAGGRRGEKLFFGSGTQLSVL.

The chain couples TRBV3-1 (or the pseudogene TRBV3-2) to TRBJ2-7, with D unclear. Germline-derived CDR1 and CDR2 are LGHDT and YNNKEL (reference sequence). Trimming left V 2 bases short and J 6 bases short, with 8 bases between. The CDR3 contains 12 residues. The chain's CDR3 is CASSQTRAEQYF. The CDR3 bases are TGTGCCAGCAGCCAAACACGAGCCGAGCAGTACTTC.

The rearrangement joins TRBV6-5 to TRBJ2-1; a possible D gene is TRBD2 (5 bases). In germline, CDR1 is MNHEY, CDR2 SVGAGI. The CDR3 is 13 residues long. V shed 6 bases and J shed 14 bases, with 20 bases lying between them. The CDR3 is CASREAPDPVEFF. In nucleotides, the CDR3 is TGTGCCAGCAGGGAGGCCCCTGACCCTGTCGAGTTCTTC.

The rearrangement uses TRBV27 and TRBJ2-1; D is possibly TRBD1 or TRBD2 (5 bases each). The CDR3 runs 18 residues. Germline V gives CDR1 MNHEY, CDR2 SMNVEV (reference sequence). Trimming pared 1 base from V and 5 bases from J, leaving 21 bases between. The CDR3 DNA reads TGTGCCAGCAGTTTATTTAGCCTACCTAGTGGGGGTAACAATGAGCAGTTCTTC. This sequence encodes CASSLFSLPSGGNNEQFF.

The chain uses TRBV7-2 and TRBJ1-5; D is perhaps TRBD1 (5 bases). Germline lookup yields CDR1 SGHTA and CDR2 FQGNSA. The CDR3 sequence is 14 residues long. The germline V and J ends were trimmed by 5 bases and 3 bases, with 11 bases remaining between them. DNA for the CDR3: TGTGCCAGCAGCCTTGGACATGTCAATCAGCCCCAGCATTTT. It codes for CASSLGHVNQPQHF.

The CDR3 spells CASSLFGTTYEQYF. The CDR3, as DNA: TGTGCCAGCAGTTTATTCGGGACAACCTACGAGCAGTACTTC. The gene calls are TRBV27 and TRBJ2-7, with D possibly TRBD1 on 6 matching bases. Trimming removed 1 base at V and 2 bases at J, with 9 bases between. CDR1 and CDR2 from the germline V gene are MNHEY and SMNVEV (reference sequence). The CDR3 length is 14 residues.

The chain joins TRBV6-1 to TRBJ1-1, with D unresolved. This CDR3 contains 15 residues. V was clipped by 2 bases and J by 11 bases, with 21 bases between them. Germline CDR1 MNHNS, CDR2 SASEGT. CDR3 protein: CASSEYGRGEQYAFF. CDR3 bases: TGTGCCAGCAGTGAATATGGGCGGGGTGAACAGTATGCTTTCTTT.

The chain links TRBV6-1 to TRBJ1-5, with a weak D call TRBD1 (5 bases). Trimming pared 4 bases from V and 0 bases from J, leaving 16 bases between. Per germline, CDR1 MNHNS and CDR2 SASEGT. There are 17 residues in the CDR3. The DNA for the CDR3 is TGTGCCAGCAGTGGGGGGTCGGTGGAGTATAGCAATCAGCCCCAGCATTTT. It codes for CASSGGSVEYSNQPQHF.

The chain has TRBV25-1 and TRBJ1-4; the D is unclear. Trimming shortened V by 6 bases and J by 4 bases, and 12 bases separated the two germline ends. CDR3 length: 14 amino acids. From germline, CDR1 is MGHDK and CDR2 SYGVNS. The CDR3 sequence: CASSSREVNEKLFF. The CDR3 nucleotides are TGTGCCAGCAGCAGTCGGGAGGTTAATGAAAAACTGTTTTTT.

The gene calls are TRBV5-6 and TRBJ2-4; 8 bases match TRBD2. CDR3 length: 16 residues. The germline V gene encodes CDR1 SGHDT and CDR2 YYEEEE. V gave up 2 bases and J gave up 0 bases; unmatched junction bases: 4. The CDR3 nucleotides are TGTGCCAGCAGCTTAGGCGGGGGGTCAGCCAAAAACATTCAGTACTTC. This translates into CASSLGGGSAKNIQYF. The full variable domain, rest sourced from reference TRBV5-6 and TRBJ2-4, is DAGVTQSPTHLIKTRGQQVTLRCSPKSGHDTVSWYQQALGQGPQFIFQYYEEEERQRGNFPDRFSGHQFPNYSSELNVNALLLGDSALYLCASSLGGGSAKNIQYFGAGTRLSVL.

The rearrangement joins TRBV5-1 to TRBJ1-6; D gene uncertain. The CDR3 runs 19 residues. The germline gives CDR1 SGHRS, CDR2 YFSETQ. V lost 4 bases and J 0 bases, leaving 20 bases between the germline ends. This CDR3 is CASSPGGSRSSSYNSPLHF. The CDR3 DNA sequence: TGCGCCAGCAGCCCTGGTGGGAGTAGATCCAGCTCCTATAATTCACCCCTCCACTTT.

This chain uses TRBV12-3 or TRBV12-4 with TRBJ2-4; D might be TRBD2 (6 bases). Trimming removed 4 bases from V and 8 bases from J, with 12 bases in between. The CDR3 length is 13 residues. The CDR3 DNA reads as TGTGCCAGCAGTTCGGGGTCGGGGGACATTCAGTACTTC. Translation gives CASSSGSGDIQYF.

The chain carries TRBV5-5 and TRBJ1-2; D call uncertain. The germline V and J ends were trimmed by 0 bases and 2 bases, with 11 bases remaining between them. Germline-derived CDR1 and CDR2 are SGHKS and YYEKEE (reference sequence). There are 15 residues in the CDR3. The CDR3 loop reads CASSLERLPNYGYTF. The CDR3 bases are TGTGCCAGCAGCTTGGAAAGACTTCCGAACTATGGCTACACCTTC.

J is TRBJ1-2 and V is TRBV4-1; the D is unclear. The CDR3 is 15 residues long. V was cut by 4 bases and J by 8 bases, with 20 bases left in between. Germline values: CDR1 MGHRA, CDR2 YSYEKL. The CDR3 DNA is TGCGCCAGCAGCCGTCGAAAGGAAGATAGGTACGGCTACACCTTC. Its translation: CASSRRKEDRYGYTF.

This chain connects TRBV28 to TRBJ2-3; D might be TRBD1 or TRBD2, each matching 6 bases. CDR3 length equals 18 residues. Germline CDR1 is MDHEN and CDR2 is SYDVKM. V lost 3 bases and J 0 bases, leaving 19 bases between the germline ends. CDR3 nucleotide sequence: TGTGCCAGCAGTTTTGTCCCGGTAGGGGGGACTAGCACAGATACGCAGTATTTT. It specifies CASSFVPVGGTSTDTQYF.

This clone occurred a few times. The chain uses TRBV4-2 and TRBJ1-2; the D is unclear. This CDR3 is 13 amino acids long. Germline assignment: CDR1 LGHNA and CDR2 YNFKEQ. Deletions cut 0 bases from V and 2 bases from J, with 4 bases between. In nucleotides, the CDR3 is TGTGCCAGCAGCCAAGAACTGAACTATGGCTACACCTTC. It translates to CASSQELNYGYTF.

The rearrangement joins TRBV18 to TRBJ2-7, with no clear D. This CDR3 contains 12 residues. Germline CDR1 reads KGHSH; CDR2 reads LQKENI. V was pared by 2 bases and J by 5 bases, with 7 bases between. CDR3 loop: CASSPWGNEQYF. DNA of the CDR3: TGTGCCAGCTCACCATGGGGAAACGAGCAGTACTTC.

This clone was detected once. The V and J genes are TRBV11-2 and TRBJ1-4, with D unresolved. Germline V lookup: CDR1 SGHAT, CDR2 FQNNGV. The V end lost 4 bases, the J end lost 5 bases, and 14 bases lay between the germline ends. The CDR3 sequence is 15 residues long. CDR3 sequence: CASSSGRANNEKLFF. CDR3 bases: TGTGCCAGCAGCTCGGGTCGAGCGAACAATGAAAAACTGTTTTTT.

The chain combines TRBV12-3 or TRBV12-4 with TRBJ1-2, with D unresolved. V lost 6 bases to trimming and J lost 0 bases, with 8 bases between them. The CDR3 loop spans 13 amino acids. The DNA of the CDR3 is TGTGCCAGCAGCCCCCGGCCTAACTATGGCTACACCTTC. Translating gives CASSPRPNYGYTF.

The chain links TRBV27 to TRBJ2-1, with 8 bases that match TRBD2. V gave up 5 bases and J gave up 3 bases; unmatched junction bases: 3. CDR3 length: 14 amino acids. The germline gives CDR1 MNHEY, CDR2 SMNVEV (reference sequence). CDR3 bases: TGTGCCAGCAGTAGCGGGGGCCGCTACAATGAGCAGTTCTTC. Translation: CASSSGGRYNEQFF.

This clone was seen a few times. This chain joins TRBV2 and TRBJ1-4, with 7 positions matching TRBD1. There are 15 residues in the CDR3. Looked up from germline, CDR1 is SNHLY and CDR2 is FYNNEI. The junction had 8 bases not matched to a gene; V was cut back by 5 bases and J by 5 bases. CDR3 in amino acids: CASSKQGIGNEKLFF. The CDR3 DNA is TGTGCCAGCAGTAAACAGGGGATTGGGAATGAAAAACTGTTTTTT.

The chain is built from TRBV28 and TRBJ1-5; no definite D call. Germline V lookup: CDR1 MDHEN, CDR2 SYDVKM. Trimming removed 8 bases at V and 4 bases at J, with 15 bases between. The CDR3 covers 14 residues. The CDR3 region is CASRAGNWNQPQHF. CDR3 DNA: TGTGCCAGCCGGGCAGGTAACTGGAATCAGCCCCAGCATTTT.

CDR3 loop: CASSLEIGNSYEQYF. The CDR3, as DNA: TGTGCCAGCAGCTTAGAAATCGGGAATTCCTACGAGCAGTACTTC. The rearrangement joins TRBV7-6 to TRBJ2-7, with D perhaps matching TRBD2 (5 bases). V gave up 1 base and J gave up 1 base, with 11 bases separating them. The CDR3 has 15 residues. Germline CDR1 SGHVS, CDR2 FNYEAQ. The full variable domain, in which reference TRBV7-6 and TRBJ2-7 provide the parts outside the CDR3, is GAGVSQSPRYKVTKRGQDVALRCDPISGHVSLYWYRQALGQGPEFLTYFNYEAQQDKSGLPNDRFSAERPEGSISTLTIQRTEQRDSAMYRCASSLEIGNSYEQYFGPGTRLTVT.

This clone was observed once. CDR3 bases: TGTGCCAGCAGTTCGACAGCTTTCTATGGCTACACCTTC. This gives the protein CASSSTAFYGYTF. V and J are TRBV27 and TRBJ1-2; TRBD1 might be the D (5 bases). V shed 4 bases and J shed 4 bases, with 10 bases lying between them. The CDR3 consists of 13 residues. The germline gives CDR1 MNHEY, CDR2 SMNVEV (reference sequence).

The CDR3 protein is CASSDTDRASEAFF. CDR3 sequence (DNA): TGTGCCAGCAGTGACACGGACAGGGCTTCTGAAGCTTTCTTT. J is TRBJ1-1 and V is TRBV6-4; 8 bases are a match to TRBD1. The ends lost 2 bases at V and 6 bases at J; junction bases unmatched: 5. CDR3 length: 14 residues. Germline V gene sequence: CDR1 MRHNA, CDR2 SNTAGT.